This TCR beta chain came from a study of T cells in Graves' hyperthyroidism and ophthalmopathy. V was clipped by 4 bases and J by 3 bases, with 13 bases between them. Germline V gene lookup returns CDR1 DFQATT and CDR2 SNEGSKA (reference sequence). This CDR3 contains 13 residues. The investigators amplified TCR beta CDR3 regions from RNA transcripts. When the TCR CDR3 underwent first-round RT-PCR, the HTBI primer set was used. TCRdb passed the multiplex PCR reads through MiXCR, listing each CDR3 protein once. The repertoire holds some 200,000 distinct CDR3 sequences, with about 17% as singletons. The study defined stable Graves' hyperthyroidism as no ophthalmopathy progression within 18 months. Patients were aged 18 to 65, had disease duration under 2 months, and had newly diagnosed hyperthyroidism. Exclusions: uncontrolled infection, other autoimmune disease, pregnancy, lactation. PBMCs were derived from roughly 10 ml fresh peripheral blood.

This clonotype came up many times. The sequenced sample was blood. This receptor was taken from a woman between 50 and 59 years old with Graves' hyperthyroidism. V and J are TRBV20-1 and TRBJ2-7, with D possibly matching TRBD1 (6 bases). CDR3 bases: TGCAGTGCTAACCGGGACATTCACTACGAGCAGTACTTC. Its translation: CSANRDIHYEQYF.